This T cell receptor (beta chain) originates from a study of long-term antiretroviral therapy in people with HIV. Study-level findings and limits: When set beside controls, HIV repertoires had CDR3 length ranges that were narrower. Drawn between the mid-2000s and the late 2010s, the blood was possibly obtained under older ART regimens. Dominance of pre-ART expanded clones persisted, fluctuating and often declining after ART.

The CDR3 runs 18 residues. The V end lost 1 base, the J end lost 1 base, and 16 bases lay between the germline ends. CDR1 is LGHNA and CDR2 is YNFKEQ in the germline V gene. A remark on this clone: No antigen is known for it.

immunoSEQ v3.0 was run at survey level. The data were produced by immunoSEQ multiplex PCR, yet TCRdb's version contains in-frame clones alone and is incomplete. The sample consists of some 16,000 clones, about 80% of them appearing once. The material sequenced was unsorted PBMCs, taken 2.1 years after starting antiretroviral therapy. The chain recombines TRBV4-2 with TRBJ2-2; D might be TRBD1 or TRBD2, each matching 5 bases. The sequence came from a middle-aged man with HIV. The CDR3 DNA reads as TGTGCCAGCAGCCAAGTAAGGGCCGGGACCAAGAACACCGGGGAGCTGTTTTTT. This sequence encodes CASSQVRAGTKNTGELFF.